The 8 T cell receptor beta chains presented below share a single source sample, sequenced in a study of CD8+ T cells in alopecia areata. Extracted RNA was reverse transcribed, and the resulting cDNA served as sequencing template. This table comes from immunoSEQ multiplex PCR, and its TCRdb copy is limited to in-frame clones, with some not included. This sample has some 99,000 clones; around 44% occur once, and the top ten carry approximately 0.79%. The sequenced sample was CD4+ T cells sorted from blood. The receptors were sampled from a human donor with alopecia areata.

This rearrangement joins TRBV28 to TRBJ1-5; possible D gene TRBD1, 6 bases. V lost 6 bases to trimming and J lost 5 bases, with 20 bases between them. The CDR3 loop spans 16 amino acids. CDR1 MDHEN and CDR2 SYDVKM come from the germline V gene. CDR3 sequence (DNA): TGTGCCAGCAGGCCAAGAGGGCTCAGGGGCCATCAGCCCCAGCATTTT. Its protein product is CASRPRGLRGHQPQHF. Full variable domain (rest looked up from reference TRBV28 and TRBJ1-5): DVKVTQSSRYLVKRTGEKVFLECVQDMDHENMFWYRQDPGLGLRLIYFSYDVKMKEKGDIPEGYSVSREKKERFSLILESASTNQTSMYLCASRPRGLRGHQPQHFGDGTRLSIL.

Comments on this clone: The identical CDR3 is also encoded by other nucleotide sequences in the sample. The chain recombines TRBV30 with TRBJ1-5; no clear D. This CDR3 is 14 amino acids long. CDR1 is GTSNPN and CDR2 is SVGIG in the germline V gene (reference sequence). Trimming stripped 0 bases from V and 1 base from J, with 7 bases between. CDR3 in DNA: TGTGCCTGGAGTGTCGGAGGGAGCAATCAGCCCCAGCATTTT. Translating it yields CAWSVGGSNQPQHF.

The chain employs TRBV7-3 and TRBJ2-3; D unresolved. Germline values: CDR1 SGHTA, CDR2 FQGTGA. The V end was cut by 4 bases, the J end by 1 base, with 6 bases between. The CDR3 has 13 amino acids. The CDR3 spells CASSSSGTDTQYF. The CDR3 bases are TGTGCCAGCAGCTCCTCCGGCACAGATACGCAGTATTTT.

This rearrangement joins TRBV27 to TRBJ2-6; D is unresolved. V lost 11 bases, J lost 0 bases, and 17 bases lay in between. There are 16 residues in the CDR3. The germline V gene encodes CDR1 MNHEY and CDR2 SMNVEV (reference sequence). The CDR3 protein is CALRTEGDSGANVLTF. For the CDR3, the DNA is TGTGCCTTACGGACGGAAGGCGACTCTGGGGCCAACGTCCTGACTTTC. The full variable domain, its missing parts supplied by reference TRBV27 and TRBJ2-6, is EAQVTQNPRYLITVTGKKLTVTCSQNMNHEYMSWYRQDPGLGLRQIYYSMNVEVTDKGDVPEGYKVSRKEKRNFPLILESPSPNQTSLYFCALRTEGDSGANVLTFGAGSRLTVL.

The chain links TRBV7-2 to TRBJ1-2, with D possibly being TRBD1 (6 bases). The germline V gene has CDR1 SGHTA and CDR2 FQGNSA. The V end was cut by 1 base, the J end by 3 bases, with 6 bases between. The CDR3 runs 13 residues. CDR3 DNA sequence: TGTGCCAGCAGCTTAGGACAGGACTATGGCTACACCTTC. This encodes CASSLGQDYGYTF.

This clone was counted only a few times. This chain connects TRBV29-1 to TRBJ2-1; TRBD2 agrees at 10 bases. This CDR3 is 13 amino acids long. The junction had 5 bases not matched to a gene; V was cut back by 7 bases and J by 5 bases. CDR1 and CDR2 from the germline V gene are SQVTM and ANQGSEA. The CDR3 region is CSETGLANNEQFF. CDR3 DNA: TGCAGCGAAACGGGACTAGCGAACAATGAGCAGTTCTTC.

The table lists this clone with a few counts. The chain has TRBV23-1 and TRBJ1-2; D is possibly TRBD1 (5 bases). TRBV23-1 is annotated as an ORF whose role is uncertain. Trimming shortened V by 6 bases and J by 8 bases, and 16 bases separated the two germline ends. The CDR3 consists of 13 residues. The CDR3 region has the DNA TGCGCCAGCAGGGGGGGACCCGGCTGGGGCTACACCTTC. Its protein product is CASRGGPGWGYTF.

The V and J genes are TRBV30 and TRBJ1-1, with TRBD1 identical over 9 bases. Germline CDR1 GTSNPN, CDR2 SVGIG (reference sequence). V trimming: 3 bases; J trimming: 8 bases; junction bases outside the gene matches: 7. CDR3 length equals 13 residues. The CDR3 sequence is CAWRGTGRGEAFF. In nucleotides, the CDR3 is TGTGCCTGGAGGGGGACAGGGAGGGGAGAAGCTTTCTTT.